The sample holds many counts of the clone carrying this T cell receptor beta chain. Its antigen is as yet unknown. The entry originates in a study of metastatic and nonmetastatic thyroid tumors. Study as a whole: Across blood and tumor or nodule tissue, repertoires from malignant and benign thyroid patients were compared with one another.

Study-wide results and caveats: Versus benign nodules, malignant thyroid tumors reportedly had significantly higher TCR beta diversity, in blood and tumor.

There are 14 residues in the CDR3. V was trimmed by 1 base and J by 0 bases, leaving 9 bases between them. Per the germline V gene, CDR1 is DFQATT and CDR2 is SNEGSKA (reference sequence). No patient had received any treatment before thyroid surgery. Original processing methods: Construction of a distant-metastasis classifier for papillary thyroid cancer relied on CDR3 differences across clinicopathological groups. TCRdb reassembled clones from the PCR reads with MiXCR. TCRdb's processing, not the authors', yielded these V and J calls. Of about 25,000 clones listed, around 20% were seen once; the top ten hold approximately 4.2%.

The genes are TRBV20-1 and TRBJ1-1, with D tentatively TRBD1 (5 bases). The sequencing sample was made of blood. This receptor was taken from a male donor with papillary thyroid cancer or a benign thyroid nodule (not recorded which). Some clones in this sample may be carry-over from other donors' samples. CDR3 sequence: CSARAQGMNTEAFF. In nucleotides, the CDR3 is TGCAGTGCTAGAGCCCAGGGCATGAACACTGAAGCTTTCTTT.